The rows below give T cell receptor beta chains drawn from one sample of a study of blood T cell repertoires in COVID-19. Clones were read by immunoSEQ multiplex PCR, and TCRdb kept only the in-frame ones, dropping some. The sample lists over 150,000 clones, 75% to 90% occurring once. The sequenced sample was PBMCs or T cells enriched from blood (not recorded which). The receptors derive from a man between 40 and 49 years old who had recovered from COVID-19. Each CDR3 is given with its conserved first and last residue. A D gene is named only where the DNA matches it firmly. Size tells how often a clone was seen (once, few, many) or the class of an expanded clone, and some rows leave it out.

V: TRBV7-9
size: .
J: TRBJ1-1
D: .
DNA: TGTGCCAGCGTCAGGATCACGAACACTGAAGCTTTCTTT
CDR3: CASVRITNTEAFF

V: TRBV27
size: .
J: TRBJ1-2
D: TRBD1
DNA: TGTGCCAGCGCCCCCGGGCAGGGGGCATTTAGGGGCTACACCTTC
CDR3: CASAPGQGAFRGYTF

V: TRBV11-2
size: .
J: TRBJ1-1
D: .
DNA: TGTGCCAGCAGCTTAGTGGGAGCTGAAGCTTTCTTT
CDR3: CASSLVGAEAFF

V: TRBV12-5
size: .
J: TRBJ2-1
D: TRBD1
DNA: TGTGCTAGTGGTCCCGGACAGGGGGGCCATGAGCAGTTCTTC
CDR3: CASGPGQGGHEQFF

V: TRBV3-1/TRBV3-2
size: .
J: TRBJ1-4
D: .
DNA: TGTGCCAGCAGCCTGGGGGCGCTAGGGGAAAAACTGTTTTTT
CDR3: CASSLGALGEKLFF

V: TRBV10-2
size: .
J: TRBJ2-5
D: .
DNA: TGCGCCAGCAGTGAGTCGACAGGACACCTCGAGACCCAGTACTTC
CDR3: CASSESTGHLETQYF

V: TRBV11-3
size: .
J: TRBJ2-1
D: TRBD1
DNA: TGTGCCAGCAGCCCCCAGGGGGCAGGGGGCAATGAGCAGTTCTTC
CDR3: CASSPQGAGGNEQFF

V: TRBV14
size: .
J: TRBJ1-3
D: TRBD1
DNA: TGTGCCAGCAGCCGGACAGGGGGAAACACCATATATTTT
CDR3: CASSRTGGNTIYF

V: TRBV14
size: .
J: TRBJ1-6
D: .
DNA: TGTGCCAGCAGCCATTGGGGCCAGGGCCAGAATTCACCCCTCCACTTT
CDR3: CASSHWGQGQNSPLHF

V: TRBV3-1/TRBV3-2
size: .
J: TRBJ2-1
D: TRBD1
DNA: TGTGCCAGCAGCCAAGGGACAGGGGGGCATGAGCAGTTCTTC
CDR3: CASSQGTGGHEQFF

V: TRBV10-3
size: .
J: TRBJ1-2
D: TRBD1
DNA: TGTGCCATCAGCTCCCTGACAGGGGGCGGTGGCTACACCTTC
CDR3: CAISSLTGGGGYTF

V: TRBV30
size: once
J: TRBJ1-5
D: TRBD1
DNA: TGTGCCTGGGGGGGGACAGGGGGCAATCAGCCCCAGCATTTT
CDR3: CAWGGTGGNQPQHF

V: TRBV5-6
size: .
J: TRBJ1-1
D: .
DNA: TGTGCCAGCAGCGGTAACAGGGAAAATTGGGGGACTGAAGCTTTCTTT
CDR3: CASSGNRENWGTEAFF

V: TRBV18
size: .
J: TRBJ2-4
D: .
DNA: TGTGCCAGCTCACCTCCAGCGGAAGCCAAAAACATTCAGTACTTC
CDR3: CASSPPAEAKNIQYF

V: TRBV4-1
size: .
J: TRBJ2-7
D: TRBD1
DNA: TGCGCCAGCAGCCAAGATCGAGGACAGGACGGTTACGAGCAGTACTTC
CDR3: CASSQDRGQDGYEQYF

V: TRBV30
size: .
J: TRBJ1-1
D: .
DNA: TGTGCCTGGAGTGTACTTCCCCCTAGGGGCGGCACTGAAGCTTTCTTT
CDR3: CAWSVLPPRGGTEAFF

V: TRBV7-3
size: .
J: TRBJ2-5
D: TRBD1
DNA: TGTGCCAGCAGCCCGACAGGGCTGGAACAAGAGACCCAGTACTTC
CDR3: CASSPTGLEQETQYF

V: TRBV11-3
size: .
J: TRBJ1-5
D: .
DNA: TGTGCCAGCAGCTTCGGGACACCTACAAGCAATCAGCCCCAGCATTTT
CDR3: CASSFGTPTSNQPQHF

V: TRBV6-5
size: .
J: TRBJ1-6
D: .
DNA: TGTGCCAGCAGTTACTTCCAGGGTACTTCACCCCTCCACTTT
CDR3: CASSYFQGTSPLHF

V: TRBV12-5
size: few
J: TRBJ1-4
D: TRBD1
DNA: TGTGCTAGTGGTAAGGGGGACAGTCCTAATGAAAAACTGTTTTTT
CDR3: CASGKGDSPNEKLFF

V: TRBV24-1
size: .
J: TRBJ1-5
D: TRBD1
DNA: TGTGCCACCAGTGGCGCCCTTGGGACAGGTAATCAGCCCCAGCATTTT
CDR3: CATSGALGTGNQPQHF

V: TRBV3-1/TRBV3-2
size: .
J: TRBJ2-5
D: TRBD2
DNA: TGTGCCAGCAGCCCCCATTTGAGGACTAGCGGGACGATCGGTGGGGAGACCCAGTACTTC
CDR3: CASSPHLRTSGTIGGETQYF

V: TRBV19
size: .
J: TRBJ2-2
D: .
DNA: TGTGCCAGCAATGAAGGACACCGGAGGGCCTACACCGGGGAGCTGTTTTTT
CDR3: CASNEGHRRAYTGELFF

V: TRBV19
size: .
J: TRBJ1-4
D: TRBD1
DNA: TGTGCCAGTGCAAGGGACAGGTTGAATGAAAAACTGTTTTTT
CDR3: CASARDRLNEKLFF

V: TRBV6-5
size: .
J: TRBJ2-5
D: .
DNA: TGTGCCAGCAGTTCCGCAGGGTGGGAGACCCAGTACTTC
CDR3: CASSSAGWETQYF

V: TRBV27
size: .
J: TRBJ2-7
D: TRBD1
DNA: TGTGCCAGCAGTTTGAACAGGGGCGAGCAGTACTTC
CDR3: CASSLNRGEQYF

V: TRBV30
size: .
J: TRBJ1-2
D: .
DNA: TGTGCCTGGAGCGTTCCTCAAGGGAAGCGGACAGCCAACACCTTC
CDR3: CAWSVPQGKRTANTF

V: TRBV19
size: .
J: TRBJ1-1
D: TRBD1
DNA: TGTGCCAGTACCTTACGGTGGGACAGGGTAGAAGCTTTCTTT
CDR3: CASTLRWDRVEAFF

V: TRBV4-1
size: .
J: TRBJ2-7
D: TRBD1
DNA: TGCGCCAGCAGCCCCCTCTGGACAGGGGGCTACGAGCAGTACTTC
CDR3: CASSPLWTGGYEQYF

V: TRBV12-3/TRBV12-4
size: once
J: TRBJ1-5
D: .
DNA: TGTGCCAGCAGTTTAGCGGCCAGCGAGCCCCAGCATTTT
CDR3: CASSLAASEPQHF

V: TRBV27
size: .
J: TRBJ2-2
D: TRBD2
DNA: TGTGCCAGCAGTTTATCCCCTGGCGTCCGGACTAGCGGGGGGAACACCGGGGAGCTGTTTTTT
CDR3: CASSLSPGVRTSGGNTGELFF

V: TRBV5-1
size: .
J: TRBJ2-7
D: TRBD1
DNA: TGCGCCAGCAGCTTGGGGACAGGGGGCAGATACGAGCAGTACTTC
CDR3: CASSLGTGGRYEQYF

V: TRBV30
size: .
J: TRBJ2-7
D: .
DNA: TGTGCCTGGAGTGTAGAGGGTCGGTCGGTGCAGTACTTC
CDR3: CAWSVEGRSVQYF

V: TRBV7-9
size: .
J: TRBJ1-2
D: TRBD1
DNA: TGTGCCAGCAGCTCCACCCGACAGGGGGTTGCTAACTATGGCTACACCTTC
CDR3: CASSSTRQGVANYGYTF

V: TRBV30
size: .
J: TRBJ1-2
D: TRBD1
DNA: TGTGCCTGGCGAAACAGGGGTGGCGATGGCTACACCTTC
CDR3: CAWRNRGGDGYTF

V: TRBV5-1
size: once
J: TRBJ1-1
D: TRBD1
DNA: TGCGCCAGCAGCTTACAGGGGCAGGATACTGAAGCTTTCTTT
CDR3: CASSLQGQDTEAFF

V: TRBV9
size: .
J: TRBJ2-7
D: TRBD1
DNA: TGTGCCAGCAGCGGGACAGGGAGCTCCTACGAGCAGTACTTC
CDR3: CASSGTGSSYEQYF

V: TRBV10-3
size: .
J: TRBJ1-5
D: TRBD1
DNA: TGTGCCATCAGTGGGGACAGGGGGAATCAGCCCCAGCATTTT
CDR3: CAISGDRGNQPQHF

V: TRBV28
size: .
J: TRBJ2-1
D: TRBD1
DNA: TGTGCCAGCAGTCTGACCACTACAGGGGTAGTGTTGGGTCGCGCAATCTACAATGAGCAGTTCTTC
CDR3: CASSLTTTGVVLGRAIYNEQFF

V: TRBV4-2
size: .
J: TRBJ2-1
D: TRBD2
DNA: TGTGCCAGCAGCCAACCCGGAGGAGGGAGGGCTCAGGGTGAGCAGTTCTTC
CDR3: CASSQPGGGRAQGEQFF

V: TRBV4-1
size: .
J: TRBJ2-1
D: .
DNA: TGCGCCAGCAGCCAAGGCGGTCTTCAGGGGAGGGGAGCATACAATGAGCAGTTCTTC
CDR3: CASSQGGLQGRGAYNEQFF

V: TRBV5-1
size: once
J: TRBJ2-1
D: TRBD2
DNA: TGCGCCAGCAGCTCCCTTAGCGGGAGACTGGAGTATGTGCAGTTCTTC
CDR3: CASSSLSGRLEYVQFF

V: TRBV19
size: .
J: TRBJ1-5
D: TRBD1
DNA: TGTGCCAGTAGTACCGAGGGGGCTGGCAATCAGCCCCAGCATTTT
CDR3: CASSTEGAGNQPQHF